One sample yielded the 21 T cell receptor beta chains listed below, sequenced in a study of blood T cell repertoires in COVID-19 (dated by TCRdb to 2018 to 2020). The library was built by means of the immunoSEQ multiplex PCR assay. TCRdb mirrors the immuneACCESS table, restricted to in-frame sequences. Some clones are absent from its copies; in checked studies, under half trace to an unresolved V gene, and the reason for the others is unknown. In all, the sample holds about 230,000 clones, and over 75% of those were seen once. 11% of the sample rests with the top ten. Sequencing was done on a sample of peripheral blood. Every receptor here comes from a man in his forties or fifties with COVID-19, enrolled during active disease.

The genes are TRBV2 and TRBJ1-4; 10 nucleotides align to TRBD1. After removal of 5 bases from V and 8 bases from J, the junction contained 5 bases not matched to a gene. Germline CDR1 is SNHLY and CDR2 is FYNNEI. The CDR3 length is 14 residues. The CDR3 nucleotides are TGTGCCAGCAGTTGGACAGGGGGGGACGAAAAACTGTTTTTT. Protein product: CASSWTGGDEKLFF. Filled out from reference TRBV2 and TRBJ1-4, the complete variable domain reads EPEVTQTPSHQVTQMGQEVILRCVPISNHLYFYWYRQILGQKVEFLVSFYNNEISEKSEIFDDQFSVERPDGSNFTLKIRSTKLEDSAMYFCASSWTGGDEKLFFGSGTQLSVL.

The rearrangement uses TRBV13 and TRBJ2-2; 12 nucleotides align to TRBD2. J was trimmed by 4 bases and V by 5 bases; bases with no gene match: 2. The CDR3 covers 15 residues. Looked up from germline, CDR1 is PRHDT and CDR2 is FYEKMQ (reference sequence). The CDR3 DNA follows: TGTGCCAGCAGCCTGGGACTAGCGGGCACCGGGGAGCTGTTTTTT. It codes for CASSLGLAGTGELFF.

This chain connects TRBV6-5 to TRBJ1-4; TRBD1 matches 11 bases. Trimming removed 1 base from V and 7 bases from J; junction bases left unmatched: 5. The germline V gene has CDR1 MNHEY and CDR2 SVGAGI. The CDR3 is 16 residues long. The CDR3 sequence is CASSYFGQGAGEKLFF. CDR3 bases: TGTGCCAGCAGTTACTTCGGACAGGGGGCCGGTGAAAAACTGTTTTTT.

The chain links TRBV7-3 to TRBJ2-1; 14 bases line up with TRBD2. The ends lost 5 bases at V and 7 bases at J; junction bases unmatched: 16. The CDR3 loop spans 19 amino acids. The germline V gene encodes CDR1 SGHTA and CDR2 FQGTGA. The CDR3 bases are TGTGCCAGCAGCACCCATCACCCCTCCGGGACTAGCGGGAGTAATGAGCAGTTCTTC. This encodes CASSTHHPSGTSGSNEQFF. The entire variable domain, with the rest obtained from reference TRBV7-3 and TRBJ2-1, is as follows: GAGVSQTPSNKVTEKGKYVELRCDPISGHTALYWYRQSLGQGPEFLIYFQGTGAADDSGLPNDRFFAVRPEGSVSTLKIQRTERGDSAVYLCASSTHHPSGTSGSNEQFFGPGTRLTVL.

The genes are TRBV3-1 (or the pseudogene TRBV3-2) and TRBJ2-1; the match to TRBD2 covers 12 bases. V was pared by 2 bases and J by 12 bases, with 11 bases of the junction left unmatched. This CDR3 has 16 residues. Germline V gene lookup returns CDR1 LGHDT and CDR2 YNNKEL (reference sequence). The CDR3 loop reads CASSQPGTSGRKGQFF. Here the CDR3 DNA reads TGTGCCAGCAGCCAACCGGGGACTAGCGGGCGGAAGGGGCAGTTCTTC.

The CDR3 region is CASSTTFGYTF. The CDR3 bases are TGTGCCAGCAGTACAACGTTTGGCTACACCTTC. The chain links TRBV3-1 (or the pseudogene TRBV3-2) to TRBJ1-2, with D unclear. The germline V gene encodes CDR1 LGHDT and CDR2 YNNKEL (reference sequence). V was pared by 6 bases and J by 7 bases, with 9 bases between. This CDR3 region has 11 residues.

The CDR3 DNA reads TGTGCCAGCAGCTTAGACAGAAACAATGAGCAGTTCTTC. This sequence encodes CASSLDRNNEQFF. The V and J genes are TRBV5-4 and TRBJ2-1, with a possible D match to TRBD1 (5 bases). Germline CDR1 is SGHNT and CDR2 is YYREEE (reference sequence). The V end lost 2 bases, the J end lost 5 bases, and 8 bases lay between the germline ends. The CDR3 is made up of 13 amino acids.

This clone has only a few counts. The rearrangement uses TRBV5-4 and TRBJ2-4; 7 positions agree with TRBD1. Germline CDR1 and CDR2: SGHNT and YYREEE (reference sequence). The trim removed 2 bases at V and 6 bases at J, leaving 8 bases unmatched. The CDR3 has 15 residues. CDR3 loop: CASSFSRDSGNIQYF. The CDR3, as DNA: TGTGCCAGCAGCTTTTCCCGGGACAGCGGAAACATTCAGTACTTC. Full variable domain (rest looked up from reference TRBV5-4 and TRBJ2-4): ETGVTQSPTHLIKTRGQQVTLRCSSQSGHNTVSWYQQALGQGPQFIFQYYREEENGRGNFPPRFSGLQFPNYSSELNVNALELDDSALYLCASSFSRDSGNIQYFGAGTRLSVL.

The chain couples TRBV27 to TRBJ2-7; 7 positions agree with TRBD1. CDR1 is MNHEY and CDR2 is SMNVEV in the germline V gene (reference sequence). The CDR3 length is 14 residues. The ends lost 6 bases at V and 3 bases at J; junction bases unmatched: 8. In DNA form, the CDR3 reads TGTGCCAGCAGCAGACAGGGTGCAGGCTACGAGCAGTACTTC. This gives the protein CASSRQGAGYEQYF.

The gene calls are TRBV24-1 and TRBJ2-2; TRBD2 agrees at 12 bases. The CDR3 has 16 amino acids. In germline, CDR1 is KGHDR, CDR2 SFDVKD. Trimming removed 6 bases from V and 3 bases from J; junction bases left unmatched: 4. The CDR3 is CATSPGTSGYTGELFF. In DNA form, the CDR3 reads TGTGCCACCAGTCCAGGGACTAGCGGGTACACCGGGGAGCTGTTTTTT.

The sample holds a few counts of this clone. The rearrangement uses TRBV10-2 and TRBJ2-3, with 7 nucleotides matching TRBD2. The CDR3 contains 14 residues. Germline values: CDR1 WSHSY, CDR2 SAAADI. V lost 6 bases to trimming and J lost 2 bases; unmatched junction nucleotides: 5. CDR3 sequence (DNA): TGCGCCAGCAGAGCACGGGAGGCCACAGATACGCAGTATTTT. This sequence encodes CASRAREATDTQYF.

The chain is built from TRBV5-1 and TRBJ1-2, with D perhaps TRBD1 (5 bases). V was shortened by 4 bases and J by 6 bases, with 19 bases between the two germline ends. The CDR3 is 15 residues long. Germline V gene data show CDR1 as SGHRS and CDR2 as YFSETQ. The CDR3 nucleotides read TGCGCCAGCAGCCAAACCTCAGGGTCTCCGCATGGCTACACCTTC. This gives the protein CASSQTSGSPHGYTF.

The rearrangement uses TRBV29-1 and TRBJ2-4, with 9 bases matching TRBD1. With 8 bases clipped from V and 6 bases from J, the junction kept 8 bases outside the gene matches. This CDR3 contains 13 residues. In germline, CDR1 is SQVTM, CDR2 ANQGSEA. The CDR3 DNA sequence: TGCAGCATACAGGGGGCAGGGGGAAACATTCAGTACTTC. As protein: CSIQGAGGNIQYF.

The V gene is TRBV4-1, the J gene TRBJ2-3; D is possibly TRBD1 (7 bases). Germline-derived CDR1 and CDR2 are MGHRA and YSYEKL. CDR3 length equals 21 residues. V lost 0 bases to trimming and J lost 0 bases, with 25 bases between them. The CDR3 region has the DNA TGCGCCAGCAGCCAAGAGGTCCGACAGGGAGGTAGTCGTCGGAGCACAGATACGCAGTATTTT. As protein: CASSQEVRQGGSRRSTDTQYF.

CDR3 in amino acids: CASSSTTGSAGELFF. The CDR3 nucleotides are TGCGCCAGCAGCTCAACGACCGGGAGCGCCGGGGAGCTGTTTTTT. This chain uses TRBV5-1 with TRBJ2-2; maybe TRBD2 (6 bases). The CDR3 runs 15 residues. Trimming took 3 bases from V and 6 from J, leaving 15 bases between them. From germline, CDR1 is SGHRS and CDR2 YFSETQ.

CDR3 residues: CASSKGQGHLEAFF. Here the CDR3 DNA reads TGTGCCAGTAGTAAAGGACAGGGCCACCTTGAAGCTTTCTTT. The chain recombines TRBV19 with TRBJ1-1, with 8 bases identical to TRBD1. CDR3 length equals 14 residues. Looked up from germline, CDR1 is LNHDA and CDR2 is SQIVND (reference sequence). J lost 7 bases, V lost 4 bases, and 8 bases had no gene match.

The sample holds a few counts of this clone. The chain has TRBV25-1 and TRBJ2-1; TRBD1 matches 10 bases. This CDR3 has 16 amino acids. Germline loops: CDR1 MGHDK, CDR2 SYGVNS. The trim removed 3 bases at V and 4 bases at J, leaving 6 bases unmatched. CDR3 region: CASSDKGQGWYNEQFF. The CDR3 coding sequence is TGTGCCAGCAGTGATAAGGGACAGGGGTGGTACAATGAGCAGTTCTTC.

This sequence joins TRBV11-3 and TRBJ2-1; maybe TRBD1 (6 bases). Trimming removed 5 bases at V and 2 bases at J, with 10 bases between. The CDR3 loop spans 14 amino acids. From germline, CDR1 is SGHNT and CDR2 YENEEA. CDR3 in amino acids: CASSLGQTYNEQFF. The CDR3, as DNA: TGTGCCAGCAGCCTGGGACAAACCTACAATGAGCAGTTCTTC.

The V call is TRBV5-4, the J call TRBJ2-1; 10 bases align to TRBD2. Germline V gives CDR1 SGHNT, CDR2 YYREEE (reference sequence). The CDR3 contains 15 residues. J was trimmed by 4 bases and V by 1 base; bases with no gene match: 2. Written as DNA, the CDR3 is TGTGCCAGCAGCTTGCGGACTAGCGGTTACAATGAGCAGTTCTTC. It is translated as CASSLRTSGYNEQFF.

V and J are TRBV27 and TRBJ1-6; 7 nucleotides agree with TRBD1. The V gene end was trimmed by 6 bases and the J gene end by 7 bases; junction bases not matched to a gene: 3. CDR3 length: 13 amino acids. Germline V gene lookup returns CDR1 MNHEY and CDR2 SMNVEV (reference sequence). The CDR3 sequence: CASRQGSNSPLHF. The CDR3 DNA reads TGTGCCAGCAGACAGGGGTCGAATTCACCCCTCCACTTT.

This chain connects TRBV6-4 to TRBJ2-1, with 8 bases aligning to TRBD2. Germline V lookup: CDR1 MRHNA, CDR2 SNTAGT. The CDR3 runs 16 residues. V dropped 5 bases and J dropped 6; count of bases not matched to a gene: 12. CDR3 nucleotide sequence: TGTGCCAGCAGTAACCTAGCGGGTGGGCCCCTCAATGAGCAGTTCTTC. Protein: CASSNLAGGPLNEQFF.